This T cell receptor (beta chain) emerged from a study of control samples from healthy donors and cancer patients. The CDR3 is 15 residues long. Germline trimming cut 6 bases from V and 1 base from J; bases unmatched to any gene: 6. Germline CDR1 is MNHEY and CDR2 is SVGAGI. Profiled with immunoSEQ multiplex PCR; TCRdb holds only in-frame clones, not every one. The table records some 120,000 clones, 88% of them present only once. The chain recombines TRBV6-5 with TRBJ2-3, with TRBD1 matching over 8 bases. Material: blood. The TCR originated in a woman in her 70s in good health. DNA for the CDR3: TGTGCCAGCAGCCGAATGGGACAGGGCACAGATACGCAGTATTTT. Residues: CASSRMGQGTDTQYF.